This TCR beta chain was sequenced for a study of blood T cell repertoires in COVID-19. Study at large: Sources were T cells, B-cell-depleted T cells, or PBMCs; the material itself was cDNA or gDNA.

The protocol was immunoSEQ multiplex PCR, while the TCRdb copy is restricted to in-frame clones and leaves out a portion. The sample contains 140,000 to 150,000 clones, roughly 80% of which appear only once. V trimming: 4 bases; J trimming: 3 bases; junction bases outside the gene matches: 9. The CDR3 consists of 15 residues. The V gene's germline CDR1 is SGHNT and CDR2 YYREEE (reference sequence). The receptor's source is a woman in her 50s who had recovered from COVID-19. The sequencing sample was made of PBMCs or T cells enriched from blood (not recorded which). The chain has TRBV5-4 and TRBJ1-1; TRBD1 matches at 7 bases. The CDR3 DNA follows: TGTGCCAGCAGCATCCTAGGGGGCTGGGACACTGAAGCTTTCTTT. It is translated as CASSILGGWDTEAFF.